The clone carrying this T cell receptor beta chain was counted ten times or more. What it binds is not known. This sample was included in a study of read filtering for tumor transcriptome and immune sequencing. With 4 bases clipped from V and 4 bases from J, the junction kept 9 bases outside the gene matches. The CDR3 is 15 amino acids. CDR1 DFQATT and CDR2 SNEGSKA come from the germline V gene (reference sequence). Molecular barcoded adaptors covering alpha/delta and beta/gamma chains were used on approximately 400 ng RNA. From the reads, TCRdb called clonotypes with MiXCR, one entry per CDR3 protein. This table holds 50,000 to 65,000 distinct CDR3 sequences, about 21% found once. General study findings and limits: IR-seq captured clonotypes deeper and more reliably than RNA-seq.

Sequenced input: a population of CD138-negative cells sorted from bone marrow. The rearrangement uses TRBV20-1 and TRBJ1-1; 10 bases line up with TRBD1. This sequence originates from a donor over 35 with multiple myeloma. The CDR3 reads CSAMDRGGYSTEAFF. In nucleotides, the CDR3 is TGCAGTGCTATGGACAGGGGGGGTTATAGCACTGAAGCTTTCTTT.